This passage covers 26 T cell receptor beta chains from one sample sequenced in a study of blood T cell repertoires in COVID-19. Method: immunoSEQ multiplex PCR; TCRdb's copy keeps in-frame clones and lacks some. The sample holds tens of thousands of clones, approximately 78% seen once. Sequenced: peripheral blood. The receptors were sampled from a human donor in a cohort sampled during active COVID-19.

The gene calls are TRBV28 and TRBJ1-4; D remains unclear. The CDR3 has 12 residues. The V and J ends lost 6 bases and 10 bases respectively, with 12 bases between them. Germline-derived CDR1 and CDR2 are MDHEN and SYDVKM. The DNA for the CDR3 is TGTGCCAGCAGGTTGGAAGGAGGAAAACTGTTTTTT. Its translation: CASRLEGGKLFF.

The rearrangement uses TRBV6-5 and TRBJ1-2; D is uncertain. Germline V gene lookup returns CDR1 MNHEY and CDR2 SVGAGI. Trimming took off 7 bases at V and 4 bases at J, with 19 bases between the two ends. The CDR3 has 15 amino acids. The CDR3 coding sequence is TGTGCCAGCAAAAGTGACATTATTACGCCCTATGGCTACACCTTC. Translated, it gives CASKSDIITPYGYTF.

This chain links TRBV24-1 with TRBJ1-2; TRBD1 matches 8 bases. The CDR3 loop spans 14 amino acids. CDR1 is KGHDR, CDR2 SFDVKD, per germline. V shed 2 bases and J 8 bases; nucleotides not matched to a gene: 6. For the CDR3, the DNA is TGTGCCACCAGTGATTGGCGCAGGGACAGGGGCTACACCTTC. Amino acid sequence: CATSDWRRDRGYTF.

The table lists this clone with a few counts. This sequence joins TRBV4-1 and TRBJ2-7; maybe TRBD1 (5 bases). V was trimmed by 2 bases and J by 5 bases, leaving 13 bases between them. The CDR3 is 14 amino acids. Germline-derived CDR1 and CDR2 are MGHRA and YSYEKL. The CDR3 loop reads CASSQFQGGHEQYF. In nucleotides, the CDR3 is TGCGCCAGCAGCCAATTTCAGGGTGGCCACGAGCAGTACTTC.

This sequence joins TRBV27 and TRBJ2-5, with D perhaps TRBD1 (5 bases). The germline V gene encodes CDR1 MNHEY and CDR2 SMNVEV (reference sequence). The V end was cut by 5 bases, the J end by 5 bases, with 18 bases between. The CDR3 has 15 residues. The CDR3 protein is CASSPTRQPVETQYF. The DNA for the CDR3 is TGTGCCAGCAGTCCGACCCGACAGCCCGTCGAGACCCAGTACTTC.

V gene TRBV4-1 combines with J gene TRBJ1-4; weak D call: TRBD1 (5 bases). This CDR3 has 14 residues. V was cut by 3 bases and J by 4 bases, with 9 bases left in between. Germline CDR1 reads MGHRA; CDR2 reads YSYEKL. Here the CDR3 DNA reads TGCGCCAGCAGCCAGACAGCCCATAATGAAAAACTGTTTTTT. This sequence encodes CASSQTAHNEKLFF.

V usage is TRBV5-5 and J usage is TRBJ2-7; 9 bases fit TRBD1. The germline gives CDR1 SGHKS, CDR2 YYEKEE (reference sequence). V lost 4 bases, J lost 0 bases, and 8 bases stayed unmatched. This CDR3 spans 16 amino acids. This CDR3 is CASSPGLTGGSYEQYF. The DNA of the CDR3 is TGTGCCAGCAGCCCGGGTCTGACAGGGGGCTCCTACGAGCAGTACTTC.

The chain links TRBV6-5 to TRBJ2-7; the match to TRBD1 covers 10 bases. The length of the CDR3 is 15 residues. CDR1 is MNHEY, CDR2 SVGAGI, per germline. Trimming at V came to 0 bases and at J to 4 bases, leaving 3 bases not matched to a gene. The CDR3 DNA follows: TGTGCCAGCAGTTACTCCGGGACAGGGGTTTACGAGCAGTACTTC. This gives the protein CASSYSGTGVYEQYF.

V is TRBV30 and J is TRBJ2-2, with a weak D call TRBD2 (6 bases). The CDR3 sequence is 14 residues long. The ends were cut back, 0 bases at V and 7 bases at J, with 12 bases in the middle. Germline lookup yields CDR1 GTSNPN and CDR2 SVGIG (reference sequence). The CDR3 DNA reads TGTGCCTGGAGTGTTAATTTGGGGGGCGGGGAGCTGTTTTTT. Its translation: CAWSVNLGGGELFF.

This clone was recorded a few times. The chain employs TRBV28 and TRBJ1-6; 7 nucleotides align to TRBD1. This CDR3 is 14 amino acids long. CDR1 is MDHEN, CDR2 SYDVKM, per germline. The trim removed 2 bases at V and 9 bases at J, leaving 4 bases unmatched. The CDR3 region is CASSLPTGRSPLHF. The CDR3 nucleotides are TGTGCCAGCAGTTTACCGACAGGGCGTTCACCCCTCCACTTT.

CDR3 bases: TGCGCCAGCAGCTCCAGCGGGAACACAGATACGCAGTATTTT. Amino acids: CASSSSGNTDTQYF. This chain links TRBV5-1 with TRBJ2-3, with 7 bases identical to TRBD2. The J segment lost 2 bases and the V segment lost 3 bases, leaving 3 bases of the junction unmatched. Germline V gene data show CDR1 as SGHRS and CDR2 as YFSETQ. The CDR3 is 14 amino acids.

The chain recombines TRBV4-1 with TRBJ2-7; D possibly corresponds to TRBD1 (6 bases). The CDR3 loop spans 17 amino acids. The germline gives CDR1 MGHRA, CDR2 YSYEKL. V shed 4 bases and J shed 5 bases, with 24 bases lying between them. The CDR3, as DNA: TGCGCCAGCAGCCGGTTTCAAGGACAGTTTTCTAAGGACGAGCAGTACTTC. Protein sequence: CASSRFQGQFSKDEQYF.

J is TRBJ1-5 and V is TRBV12-3 or TRBV12-4, with 9 positions matching TRBD1. Germline trimming cut 5 bases from V and 7 bases from J; bases unmatched to any gene: 3. The CDR3 loop spans 13 amino acids. The DNA for the CDR3 is TGTGCCAGCAGTGGTACAGGGGGCCAGCCCCAGCATTTT. It translates to CASSGTGGQPQHF.

The chain carries TRBV7-3 and TRBJ2-7, with TRBD2 matching over 11 bases. Trimming took 3 bases from V and 6 from J; bases not matched to a gene: 13. There are 17 residues in the CDR3. CDR1 and CDR2 from the germline V gene are SGHTA and FQGTGA. The CDR3 loop reads CASSLTGGTSGATEQYF. CDR3 in DNA: TGTGCCAGCAGCTTGACAGGAGGGACTAGCGGTGCTACCGAGCAGTACTTC.

This clone qualifies as medium-sized (0.01 to 0.1%). The chain combines TRBV20-1 with TRBJ2-2, with 13 bases that match TRBD2. The CDR3 is made up of 21 amino acids. V gave up 3 bases and J gave up 3 bases; unmatched junction bases: 19. Germline V CDR1 and CDR2: DFQATT, SNEGSKA (reference sequence). Written as DNA, the CDR3 is TGCAGTGCTAGTCCGGCAGGGGGTCATCCGGGACTAGCGGGATACACCGGGGAGCTGTTTTTT. It yields the protein CSASPAGGHPGLAGYTGELFF.

The genes are TRBV10-3 and TRBJ1-1; D gene unclear. The germline gives CDR1 ENHRY, CDR2 SYGVKD. The CDR3 has 12 residues. V was clipped by 2 bases and J by 5 bases, with 6 bases between them. The DNA of the CDR3 is TGTGCCATCAGTGAGGAGGAGACTGAAGCTTTCTTT. It yields the protein CAISEEETEAFF.

The chain recombines TRBV7-8 with TRBJ1-1, with D unresolved. V lost 1 base to trimming and J lost 0 bases, with 12 bases between them. Germline CDR1 and CDR2: SGHVS and FQNEAQ. The CDR3 length is 16 residues. This chain's CDR3 is CASSLEPLAVNTEAFF. CDR3 sequence (DNA): TGTGCCAGCAGCTTAGAGCCCTTGGCGGTGAACACTGAAGCTTTCTTT.

V usage is TRBV5-4 and J usage is TRBJ2-3; 8 bases match TRBD1. J lost 1 base, V lost 0 bases, and 1 base had no gene match. This CDR3 is 15 amino acids long. Germline-derived CDR1 and CDR2 are SGHNT and YYREEE (reference sequence). The CDR3 loop reads CASSLGDRRTDTQYF. The CDR3 nucleotides read TGTGCCAGCAGCTTGGGGGACAGGCGCACAGATACGCAGTATTTT.

The gene calls are TRBV5-6 and TRBJ2-1, with 10 positions matching TRBD2. CDR3 size: 15 residues. The V gene's germline CDR1 is SGHDT and CDR2 YYEEEE. With V trimmed by 0 bases and J by 4 bases, 1 base remained unmatched. In nucleotides, the CDR3 is TGTGCCAGCAGCTTGGCACTAGCGGGGTACAATGAGCAGTTCTTC. Protein product: CASSLALAGYNEQFF. The whole variable domain, remainder taken from reference TRBV5-6 and TRBJ2-1, is DAGVTQSPTHLIKTRGQQVTLRCSPKSGHDTVSWYQQALGQGPQFIFQYYEEEERQRGNFPDRFSGHQFPNYSSELNVNALLLGDSALYLCASSLALAGYNEQFFGPGTRLTVL.

The J gene is TRBJ1-2, the V gene TRBV2, with TRBD1 as a possible D gene (5 bases). The CDR3 is made up of 11 amino acids. Germline V gene lookup returns CDR1 SNHLY and CDR2 FYNNEI. V gave up 7 bases and J gave up 2 bases, with 5 bases separating them. This CDR3 reads CASTGNYGYTF. For the CDR3, the DNA is TGTGCCAGCACAGGGAACTATGGCTACACCTTC.

This clone was seen only a few times. The V and J genes are TRBV7-9 and TRBJ1-5, with TRBD1 identical over 10 bases. The germline V gene encodes CDR1 SEHNR and CDR2 FQNEAQ (reference sequence). V was pared by 5 bases and J by 2 bases, with 3 bases of the junction left unmatched. The CDR3 has 15 amino acids. The CDR3 protein is CASSRQGAGNQPQHF. The CDR3 nucleotides are TGTGCCAGCAGCCGACAGGGGGCCGGCAATCAGCCCCAGCATTTT.

This chain joins TRBV28 and TRBJ1-2; D is possibly TRBD1 (6 bases). Per germline, CDR1 MDHEN and CDR2 SYDVKM. This CDR3 spans 15 amino acids. Trimming pared 1 base from V and 2 bases from J, leaving 11 bases between. The chain's CDR3 is CASSLFYRENYGYTF. The DNA of the CDR3 is TGTGCCAGCAGTTTATTTTACAGGGAGAACTATGGCTACACCTTC.

The rearrangement uses TRBV7-9 and TRBJ2-3, with 7 bases matching TRBD2. The V gene's germline CDR1 is SEHNR and CDR2 FQNEAQ (reference sequence). J lost 0 bases, V lost 4 bases, and 10 bases had no gene match. The CDR3 extends over 17 amino acids. The CDR3 loop is CASSSSTSAASTDTQYF. As DNA, the CDR3 is TGTGCCAGCAGCTCATCTACTAGCGCCGCAAGCACAGATACGCAGTATTTT.

This clone was observed once. The chain links TRBV24-1 to TRBJ2-1, with D uncertain. The CDR3 loop spans 14 amino acids. Germline assignment: CDR1 KGHDR and CDR2 SFDVKD. Trimming shortened V by 5 bases and J by 0 bases, and 7 bases separated the two germline ends. The CDR3: CATSGVSSYNEQFF. CDR3 DNA sequence: TGTGCCACCAGTGGCGTGAGCTCCTACAATGAGCAGTTCTTC.

This chain joins TRBV11-2 and TRBJ2-1; 8 positions agree with TRBD2. The V gene's germline CDR1 is SGHAT and CDR2 FQNNGV. The V gene end was trimmed by 3 bases and the J gene end by 8 bases; junction bases not matched to a gene: 9. The CDR3 loop spans 15 amino acids. In DNA, the CDR3 is TGTGCCAGCAGCTTTGGGTTAGCGGGATTCTATGAGCAGTTCTTC. Translation gives CASSFGLAGFYEQFF.

The V call is TRBV27, the J call TRBJ2-1; 8 bases line up with TRBD2. With V trimmed by 2 bases and J by 9 bases, 6 bases remained unmatched. This CDR3 spans 14 amino acids. Germline V lookup: CDR1 MNHEY, CDR2 SMNVEV (reference sequence). CDR3 bases: TGTGCCAGCAGTTTAGGAGCGGGAGCTGGTGAGCAGTTCTTC. Translated: CASSLGAGAGEQFF.